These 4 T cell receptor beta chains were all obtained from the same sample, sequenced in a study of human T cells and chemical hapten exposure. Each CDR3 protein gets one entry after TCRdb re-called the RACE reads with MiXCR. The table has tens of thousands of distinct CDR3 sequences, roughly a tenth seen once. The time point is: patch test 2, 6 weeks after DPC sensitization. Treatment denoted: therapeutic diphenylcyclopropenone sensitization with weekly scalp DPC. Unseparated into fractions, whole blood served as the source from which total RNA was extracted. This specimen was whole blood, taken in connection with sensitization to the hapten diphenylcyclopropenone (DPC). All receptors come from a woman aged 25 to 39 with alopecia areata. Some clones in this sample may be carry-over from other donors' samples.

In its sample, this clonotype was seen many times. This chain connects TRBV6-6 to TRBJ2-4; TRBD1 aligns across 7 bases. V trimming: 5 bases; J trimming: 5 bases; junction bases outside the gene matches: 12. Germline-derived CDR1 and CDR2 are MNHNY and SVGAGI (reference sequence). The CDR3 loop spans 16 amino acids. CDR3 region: CASSNARGNGENIQYF. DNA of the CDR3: TGTGCCAGCAGTAACGCCAGGGGGAATGGGGAAAACATTCAGTACTTC.

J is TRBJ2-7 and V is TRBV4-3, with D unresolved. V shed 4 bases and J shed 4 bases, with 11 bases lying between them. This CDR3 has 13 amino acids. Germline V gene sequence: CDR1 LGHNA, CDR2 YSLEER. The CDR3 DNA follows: TGCGCCAGCAGCCCCCGGTTGGAGTACGAGCAGTACTTC. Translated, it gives CASSPRLEYEQYF.

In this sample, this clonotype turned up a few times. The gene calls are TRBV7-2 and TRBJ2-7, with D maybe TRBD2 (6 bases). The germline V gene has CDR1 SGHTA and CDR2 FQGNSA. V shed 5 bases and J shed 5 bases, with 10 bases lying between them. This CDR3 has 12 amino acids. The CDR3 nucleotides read TGTGCCAGCAGCCCAAGGAGGGACGAGCAGTACTTC. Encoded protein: CASSPRRDEQYF.

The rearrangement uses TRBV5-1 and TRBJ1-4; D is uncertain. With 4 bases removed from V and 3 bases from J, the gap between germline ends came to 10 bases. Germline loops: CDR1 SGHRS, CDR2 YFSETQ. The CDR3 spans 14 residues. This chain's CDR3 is CASSTGWANEKLFF. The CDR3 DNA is TGCGCCAGCAGCACCGGATGGGCTAATGAAAAACTGTTTTTT.